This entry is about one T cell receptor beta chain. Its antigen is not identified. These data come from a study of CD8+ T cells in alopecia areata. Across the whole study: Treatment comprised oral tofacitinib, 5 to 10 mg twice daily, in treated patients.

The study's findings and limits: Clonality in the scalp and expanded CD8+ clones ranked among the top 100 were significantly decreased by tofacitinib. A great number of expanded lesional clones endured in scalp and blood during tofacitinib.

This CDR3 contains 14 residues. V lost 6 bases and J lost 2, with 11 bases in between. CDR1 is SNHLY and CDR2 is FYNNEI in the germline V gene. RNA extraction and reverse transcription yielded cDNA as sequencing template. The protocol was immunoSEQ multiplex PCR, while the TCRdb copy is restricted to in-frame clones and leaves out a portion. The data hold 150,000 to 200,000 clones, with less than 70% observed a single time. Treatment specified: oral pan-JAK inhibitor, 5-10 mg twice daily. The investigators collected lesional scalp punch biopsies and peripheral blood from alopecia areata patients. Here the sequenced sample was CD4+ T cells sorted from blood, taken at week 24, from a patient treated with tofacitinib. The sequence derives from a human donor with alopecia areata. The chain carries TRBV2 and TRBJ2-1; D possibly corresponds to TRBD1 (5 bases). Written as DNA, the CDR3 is TGTGCCAGCAGATTTCAGGGCCCCTACAATGAGCAGTTCTTC. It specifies CASRFQGPYNEQFF.